This T cell receptor beta chain was profiled in a study of post-analysis software for immune sequencing data. Study information: As for disease course, relapsing-remitting, secondary progressive and progressive-relapsing multiple sclerosis were all included. Study results and caveats: Batch-matched samples strongly co-clustered by F measure. TRBV5-6, TRBV5-1 and TRBV20-1 belonged to a set of about five TRBV segments that were more frequent in patients than controls. Controls significantly exceeded multiple sclerosis patients in normalized Chao1 diversity.

A few counts support this clonotype. The antigen is unknown. Sequencing libraries made from TCR beta cDNA carried unique molecular identifiers. Around 500,000 cDNA molecules were obtained from about 1 to 10 million T cells. TCRdb processed the PCR reads anew with MiXCR; each CDR3 protein has one entry. Of about 540,000 distinct CDR3 sequences detected, 34% appear once; the ten largest clones hold about 5.6%. V lost 6 bases and J 0 bases, leaving 11 bases between the germline ends. Per the germline V gene, CDR1 is SQVTM and CDR2 is ANQGSEA. This CDR3 spans 13 amino acids. The chain recombines TRBV29-1 with TRBJ1-1; D is unresolved. This receptor was identified in a girl aged 2-17 years with multiple sclerosis. Sequenced material: blood. The CDR3 spells CSVRTRLNTEAFF. Here the CDR3 DNA reads TGCAGCGTACGAACCCGGTTGAACACTGAAGCTTTCTTT.